This T cell receptor (beta chain) was retrieved from a study of cytomegalovirus exposure and HLA in healthy donors. Study results and limitations: HLA-A and HLA-B allele assignments for most subjects were reportedly predicted accurately using TCR beta sequences.

Amplification used 60 Vbeta primers and 13 Jbeta primers. The protocol was immunoSEQ multiplex PCR, while the TCRdb copy is restricted to in-frame clones and leaves out a portion. The table lists 65,000 to 85,000 clones, roughly two thirds of them singletons. Germline loops: CDR1 MNHEY, CDR2 SMNVEV (reference sequence). The CDR3 extends over 14 amino acids. V dropped 5 bases and J dropped 6; count of bases not matched to a gene: 5. Details on this clone: The antigen is undetermined.

This TCR was recovered from a male donor in good health and CMV-seropositive. The gene calls are TRBV27 and TRBJ2-7; TRBD2 aligns across 12 bases. Source material: PBMCs. CDR3 DNA sequence: TGTGCCAGCAGTCAGACTAGCGGGAGAAGCGAGCAGTACTTC. Encoded protein: CASSQTSGRSEQYF.